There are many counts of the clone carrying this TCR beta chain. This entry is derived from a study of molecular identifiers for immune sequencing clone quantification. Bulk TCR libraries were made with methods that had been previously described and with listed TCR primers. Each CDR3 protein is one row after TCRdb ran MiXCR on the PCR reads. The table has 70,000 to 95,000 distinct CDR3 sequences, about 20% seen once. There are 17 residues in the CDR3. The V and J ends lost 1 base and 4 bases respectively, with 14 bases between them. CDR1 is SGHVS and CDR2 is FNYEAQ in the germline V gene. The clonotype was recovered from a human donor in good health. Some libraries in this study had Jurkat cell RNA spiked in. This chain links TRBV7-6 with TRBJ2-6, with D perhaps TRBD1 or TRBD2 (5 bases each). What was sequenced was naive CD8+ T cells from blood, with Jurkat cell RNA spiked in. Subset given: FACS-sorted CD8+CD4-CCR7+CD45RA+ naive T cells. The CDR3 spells CASSLDGDPYGANVLTF. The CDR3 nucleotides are TGTGCCAGCAGCTTAGATGGGGACCCCTACGGGGCCAACGTCCTGACTTTC.